This TCR beta chain was captured by sequencing in a study of shared clonotypes between healthy human individuals. Comments on this clone: Its antigen is unknown.

The CDR3 spans 15 residues. Germline lookup yields CDR1 SGHTA and CDR2 FQGNSA. V was clipped by 4 bases and J by 2 bases; unmatched bases: 4. Study-level results: Memory subsets generally showed smaller estimated richness than naive subsets did. Incomplete sequencing of sorted subsets was indicated by rarefaction despite large depth.

Only in-frame clones appear in the TCRdb table, and some are missing; sequencing was by immunoSEQ multiplex PCR. The table lists 2.3 million or so clones, 80% to 95% of them singletons. This sequence originates from a man aged 18 to 29 in good health. Some clones in this sample may be carry-over from other donors' samples. The specimen sequenced was naive CD4+ T cells from PBMCs. Subset noted: CD45RA+ positively selected. This sequence joins TRBV7-2 and TRBJ2-3; 9 nucleotides match TRBD1. The CDR3 sequence: CASSWGTGYTDTQYF. CDR3 nucleotide sequence: TGTGCCAGCAGCTGGGGGACAGGGTACACAGATACGCAGTATTTT.